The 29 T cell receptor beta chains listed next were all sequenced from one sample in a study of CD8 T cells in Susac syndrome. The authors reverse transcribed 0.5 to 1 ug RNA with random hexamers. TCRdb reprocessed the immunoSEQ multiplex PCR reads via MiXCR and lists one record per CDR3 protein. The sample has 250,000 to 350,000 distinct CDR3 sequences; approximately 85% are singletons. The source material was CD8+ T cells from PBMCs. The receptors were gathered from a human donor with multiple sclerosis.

CDR3 residues: CASRSTGSVYGYTF. The CDR3 coding sequence is TGCGCCAGCAGATCGACAGGGTCAGTCTATGGCTACACCTTC. The rearrangement links TRBV5-1 to TRBJ1-2; the match to TRBD1 covers 7 bases. The V and J ends lost 5 bases and 4 bases, in that order; junction bases with no gene match: 8. The germline V gene encodes CDR1 SGHRS and CDR2 YFSETQ. The CDR3 contains 14 residues.

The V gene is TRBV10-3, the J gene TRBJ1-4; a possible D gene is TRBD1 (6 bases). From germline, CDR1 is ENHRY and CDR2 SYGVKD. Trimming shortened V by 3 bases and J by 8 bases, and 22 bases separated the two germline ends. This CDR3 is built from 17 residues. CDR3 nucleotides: TGTGCCATCAGTGAATCTTACCCGGGCATGCAGGGGGAAAAACTGTTTTTT. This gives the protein CAISESYPGMQGEKLFF.

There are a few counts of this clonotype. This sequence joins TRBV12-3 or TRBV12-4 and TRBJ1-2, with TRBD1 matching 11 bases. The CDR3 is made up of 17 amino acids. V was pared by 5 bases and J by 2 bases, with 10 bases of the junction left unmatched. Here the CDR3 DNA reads TGTGCCAGCAGTGGAGGGACAGGGGGAAGTGGGAACTATGGCTACACCTTC. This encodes CASSGGTGGSGNYGYTF.

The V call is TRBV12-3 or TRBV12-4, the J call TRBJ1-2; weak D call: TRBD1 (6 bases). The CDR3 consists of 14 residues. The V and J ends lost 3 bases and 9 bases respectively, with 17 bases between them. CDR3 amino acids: CASSFGGSMLSYTF. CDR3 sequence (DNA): TGTGCCAGCAGTTTTGGGGGCTCTATGTTGAGCTACACCTTC.

The CDR3 region is CAWTGTGLGYTF. In DNA form, the CDR3 reads TGTGCCTGGACCGGGACAGGGCTCGGCTACACCTTC. The V and J genes are TRBV30 and TRBJ1-2; TRBD1 matches at 9 bases. The CDR3 loop spans 12 amino acids. In germline, CDR1 is GTSNPN, CDR2 SVGIG (reference sequence). Trimming took 4 bases from V and 8 from J; bases not matched to a gene: 5.

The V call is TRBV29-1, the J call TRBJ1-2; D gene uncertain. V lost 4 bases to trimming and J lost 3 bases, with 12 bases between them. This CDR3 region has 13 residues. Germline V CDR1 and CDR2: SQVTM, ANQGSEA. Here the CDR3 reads CSVGRRADYGYTF. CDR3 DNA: TGCAGCGTTGGGAGGAGGGCCGACTATGGCTACACCTTC.

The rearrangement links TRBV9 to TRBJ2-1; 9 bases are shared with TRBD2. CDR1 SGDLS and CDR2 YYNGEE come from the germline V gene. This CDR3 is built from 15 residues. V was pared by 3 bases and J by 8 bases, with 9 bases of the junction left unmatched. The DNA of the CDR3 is TGTGCCAGCAGCGCAAGGGCGGGAGGGAAAGATGAGCAGTTCTTC. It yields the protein CASSARAGGKDEQFF.

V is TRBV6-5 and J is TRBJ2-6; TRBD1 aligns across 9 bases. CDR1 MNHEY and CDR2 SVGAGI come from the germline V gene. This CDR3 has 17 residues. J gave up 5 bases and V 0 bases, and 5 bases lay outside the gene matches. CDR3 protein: CASSYSPGQGRANVLTF. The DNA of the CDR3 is TGTGCCAGCAGTTACTCCCCGGGACAGGGTAGGGCCAACGTCCTGACTTTC.

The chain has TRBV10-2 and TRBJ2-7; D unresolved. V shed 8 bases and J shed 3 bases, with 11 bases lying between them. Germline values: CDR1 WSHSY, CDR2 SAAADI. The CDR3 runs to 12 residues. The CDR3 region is CASVDPNYEQYF. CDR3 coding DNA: TGCGCCAGCGTCGACCCAAACTACGAGCAGTACTTC.

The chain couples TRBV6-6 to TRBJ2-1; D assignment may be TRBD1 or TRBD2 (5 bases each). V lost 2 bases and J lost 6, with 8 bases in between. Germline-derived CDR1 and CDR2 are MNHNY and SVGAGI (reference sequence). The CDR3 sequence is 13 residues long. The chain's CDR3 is CASSYGTVNEQFF. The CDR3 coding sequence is TGTGCCAGCAGTTACGGGACCGTCAATGAGCAGTTCTTC.

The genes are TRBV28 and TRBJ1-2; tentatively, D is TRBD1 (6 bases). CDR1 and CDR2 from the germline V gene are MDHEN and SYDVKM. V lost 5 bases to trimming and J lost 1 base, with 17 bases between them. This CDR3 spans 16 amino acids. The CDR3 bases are TGTGCCAGCAGTGGTTTAGGGGGGCGCATTAACTATGGCTACACCTTC. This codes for CASSGLGGRINYGYTF.

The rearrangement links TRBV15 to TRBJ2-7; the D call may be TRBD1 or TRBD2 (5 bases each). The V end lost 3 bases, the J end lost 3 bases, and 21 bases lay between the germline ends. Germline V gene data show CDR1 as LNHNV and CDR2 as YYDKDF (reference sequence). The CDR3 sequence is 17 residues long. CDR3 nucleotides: TGTGCCACCAGCAGCCCCGACCAATCACGGGACGTCTACGAGCAGTACTTC. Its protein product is CATSSPDQSRDVYEQYF.

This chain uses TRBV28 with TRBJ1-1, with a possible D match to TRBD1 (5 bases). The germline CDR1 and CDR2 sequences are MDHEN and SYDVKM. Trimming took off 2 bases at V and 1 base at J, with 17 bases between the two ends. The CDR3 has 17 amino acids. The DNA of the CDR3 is TGTGCCAGCAGTTTAAGGAAAGGGGCCCTCGGGAACACTGAAGCTTTCTTT. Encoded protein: CASSLRKGALGNTEAFF.

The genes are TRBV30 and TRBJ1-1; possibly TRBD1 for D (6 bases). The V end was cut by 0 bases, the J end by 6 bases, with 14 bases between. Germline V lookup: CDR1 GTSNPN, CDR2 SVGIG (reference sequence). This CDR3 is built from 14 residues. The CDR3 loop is CAWSVGAGEPEAFF. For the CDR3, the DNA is TGTGCCTGGAGTGTGGGCGCAGGGGAACCTGAAGCTTTCTTT.

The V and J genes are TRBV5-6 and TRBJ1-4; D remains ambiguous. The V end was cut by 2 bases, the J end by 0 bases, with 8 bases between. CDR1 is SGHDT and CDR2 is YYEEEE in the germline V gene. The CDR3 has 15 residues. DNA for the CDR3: TGTGCCAGCAGCTTAATGGGTGCAACTAATGAAAAACTGTTTTTT. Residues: CASSLMGATNEKLFF.

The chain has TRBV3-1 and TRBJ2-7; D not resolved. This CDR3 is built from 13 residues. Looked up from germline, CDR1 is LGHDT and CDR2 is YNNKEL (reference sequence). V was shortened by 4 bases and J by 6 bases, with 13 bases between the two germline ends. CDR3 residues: CASSPAALLEQYF. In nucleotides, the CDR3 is TGTGCCAGCAGCCCCGCGGCACTGCTCGAGCAGTACTTC.

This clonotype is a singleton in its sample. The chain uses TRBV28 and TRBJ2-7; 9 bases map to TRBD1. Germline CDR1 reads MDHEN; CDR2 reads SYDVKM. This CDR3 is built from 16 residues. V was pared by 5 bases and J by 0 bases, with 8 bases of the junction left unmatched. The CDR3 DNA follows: TGTGCCAGCAGTCCGTCAGACAGGGGGGTCTCCTACGAGCAGTACTTC. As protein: CASSPSDRGVSYEQYF.

Here the CDR3 DNA reads TGCAGTGCCCTCGGCGGGGGGACAGGCAATTCACCCCTCCACTTT. Amino acid sequence: CSALGGGTGNSPLHF. The genes are TRBV20-1 and TRBJ1-6, with 8 positions matching TRBD1. In germline, CDR1 is DFQATT, CDR2 SNEGSKA (reference sequence). V lost 6 bases to trimming and J lost 7 bases; unmatched junction nucleotides: 11. CDR3 length equals 15 residues.

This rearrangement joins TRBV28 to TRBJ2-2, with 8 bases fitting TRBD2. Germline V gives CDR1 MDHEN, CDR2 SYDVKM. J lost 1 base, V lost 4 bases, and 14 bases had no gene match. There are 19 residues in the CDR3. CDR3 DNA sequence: TGTGCCAGCAGTTCCTTAGCATCTTGGCGGGAGGAGAACACCGGGGAGCTGTTTTTT. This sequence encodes CASSSLASWREENTGELFF.

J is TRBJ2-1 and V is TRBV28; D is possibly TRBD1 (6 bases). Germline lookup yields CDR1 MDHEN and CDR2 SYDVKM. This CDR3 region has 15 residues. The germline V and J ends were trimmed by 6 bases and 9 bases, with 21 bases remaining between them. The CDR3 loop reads CASSQSRGYRSEQFF. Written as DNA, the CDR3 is TGTGCCAGCAGCCAATCTAGGGGGTATAGGAGTGAGCAGTTCTTC. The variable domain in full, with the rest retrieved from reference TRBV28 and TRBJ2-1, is DVKVTQSSRYLVKRTGEKVFLECVQDMDHENMFWYRQDPGLGLRLIYFSYDVKMKEKGDIPEGYSVSREKKERFSLILESASTNQTSMYLCASSQSRGYRSEQFFGPGTRLTVL.

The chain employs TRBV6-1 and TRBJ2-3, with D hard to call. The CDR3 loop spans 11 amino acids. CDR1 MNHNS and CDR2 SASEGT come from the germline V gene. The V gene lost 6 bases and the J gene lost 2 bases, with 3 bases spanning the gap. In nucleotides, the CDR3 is TGTGCCAGCAGGTACACAGATACGCAGTATTTT. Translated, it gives CASRYTDTQYF.

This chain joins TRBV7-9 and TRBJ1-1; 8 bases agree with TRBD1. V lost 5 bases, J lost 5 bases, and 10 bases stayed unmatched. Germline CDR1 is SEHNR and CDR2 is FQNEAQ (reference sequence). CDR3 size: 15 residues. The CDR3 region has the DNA TGTGCCAGCAGCACGTTGACAGGGGCGGGGACTGAAGCTTTCTTT. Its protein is CASSTLTGAGTEAFF.

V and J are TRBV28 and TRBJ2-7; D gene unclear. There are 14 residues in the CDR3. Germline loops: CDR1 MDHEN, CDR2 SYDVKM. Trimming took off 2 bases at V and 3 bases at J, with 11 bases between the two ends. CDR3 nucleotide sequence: TGTGCCAGCAGTTTAAGGTCCAGCTTCTACGAGCAGTACTTC. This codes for CASSLRSSFYEQYF.

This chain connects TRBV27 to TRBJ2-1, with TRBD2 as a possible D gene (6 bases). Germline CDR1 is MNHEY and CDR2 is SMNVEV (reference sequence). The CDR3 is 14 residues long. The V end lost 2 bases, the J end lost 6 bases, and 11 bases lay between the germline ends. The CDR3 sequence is CASSLPGLRNEQFF. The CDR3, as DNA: TGTGCCAGCAGTTTACCCGGACTACGCAATGAGCAGTTCTTC.

CDR3: CAISDIADTDTQYF. The CDR3 nucleotides read TGTGCCATCAGTGACATAGCGGACACAGATACGCAGTATTTT. This chain uses TRBV10-3 with TRBJ2-3, with a tentative D call TRBD2 (6 bases). Per the germline V gene, CDR1 is ENHRY and CDR2 is SYGVKD. Trimming pared 3 bases from V and 2 bases from J, leaving 9 bases between. The CDR3 runs 14 residues.

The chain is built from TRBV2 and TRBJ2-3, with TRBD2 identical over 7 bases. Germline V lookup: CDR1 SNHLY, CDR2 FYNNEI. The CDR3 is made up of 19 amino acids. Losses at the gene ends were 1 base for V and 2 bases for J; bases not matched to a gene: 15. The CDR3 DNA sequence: TGTGCCAGCAGTGAAGACCGGCGGGGGTGGGGGACTTACACAGATACGCAGTATTTT. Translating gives CASSEDRRGWGTYTDTQYF.

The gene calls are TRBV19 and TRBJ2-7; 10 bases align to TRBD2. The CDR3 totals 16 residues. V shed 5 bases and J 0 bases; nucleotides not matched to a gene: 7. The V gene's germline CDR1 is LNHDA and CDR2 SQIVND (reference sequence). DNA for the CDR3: TGTGCCAGTAGTGCAGCCGTAGCGGGAGGCTCCTACGAGCAGTACTTC. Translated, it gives CASSAAVAGGSYEQYF.

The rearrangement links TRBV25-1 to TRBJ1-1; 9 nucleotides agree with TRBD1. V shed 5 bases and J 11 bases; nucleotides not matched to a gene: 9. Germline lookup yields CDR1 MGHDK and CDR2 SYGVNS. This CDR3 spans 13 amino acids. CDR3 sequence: CASSQLWTGEAFF. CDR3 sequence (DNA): TGTGCCAGCAGTCAACTTTGGACAGGGGAGGCTTTCTTT. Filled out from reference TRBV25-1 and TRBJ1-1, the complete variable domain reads EADIYQTPRYLVIGTGKKITLECSQTMGHDKMYWYQQDPGMELHLIHYSYGVNSTEKGDLSSESTVSRIRTEHFPLTLESARPSHTSQYLCASSQLWTGEAFFGQGTRLTVV.

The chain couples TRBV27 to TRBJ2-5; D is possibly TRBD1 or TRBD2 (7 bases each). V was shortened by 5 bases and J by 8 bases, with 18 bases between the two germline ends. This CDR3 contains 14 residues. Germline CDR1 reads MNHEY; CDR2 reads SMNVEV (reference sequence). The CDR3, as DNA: TGTGCCAGCAGTCCTGGACTAGTAGGGGGCACCCAGTACTTC. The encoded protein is CASSPGLVGGTQYF.